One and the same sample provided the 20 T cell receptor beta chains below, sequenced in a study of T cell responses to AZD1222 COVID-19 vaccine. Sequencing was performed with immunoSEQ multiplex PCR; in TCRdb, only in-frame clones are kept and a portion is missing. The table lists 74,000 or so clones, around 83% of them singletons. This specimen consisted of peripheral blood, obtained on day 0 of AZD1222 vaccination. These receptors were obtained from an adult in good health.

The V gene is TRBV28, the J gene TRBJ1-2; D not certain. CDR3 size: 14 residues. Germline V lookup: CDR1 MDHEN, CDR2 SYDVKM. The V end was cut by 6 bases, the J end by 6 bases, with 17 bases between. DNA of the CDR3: TGTGCCAGCAGCCGTCTCCCCTCTAGGGATGGCTACACCTTC. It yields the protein CASSRLPSRDGYTF.

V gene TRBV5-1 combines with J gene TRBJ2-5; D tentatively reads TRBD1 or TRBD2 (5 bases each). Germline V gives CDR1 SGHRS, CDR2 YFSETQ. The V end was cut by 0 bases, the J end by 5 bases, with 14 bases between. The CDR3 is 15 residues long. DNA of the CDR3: TGCGCCAGCAGCTTGGGGGGACCCTCGGAGGAGACCCAGTACTTC. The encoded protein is CASSLGGPSEETQYF.

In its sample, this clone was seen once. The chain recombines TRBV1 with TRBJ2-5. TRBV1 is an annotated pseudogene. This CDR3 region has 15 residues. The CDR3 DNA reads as TGCACCAGCAGCCAGAAGGGATGTAACCAAGAGACCCAGTACTTC. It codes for CTSSQKGCNQETQYF.

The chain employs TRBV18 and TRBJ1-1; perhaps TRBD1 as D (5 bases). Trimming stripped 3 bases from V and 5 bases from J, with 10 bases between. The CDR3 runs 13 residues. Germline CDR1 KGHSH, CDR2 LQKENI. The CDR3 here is CASSPSGGTEAFF. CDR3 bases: TGTGCCAGCTCACCGTCGGGGGGAACTGAAGCTTTCTTT.

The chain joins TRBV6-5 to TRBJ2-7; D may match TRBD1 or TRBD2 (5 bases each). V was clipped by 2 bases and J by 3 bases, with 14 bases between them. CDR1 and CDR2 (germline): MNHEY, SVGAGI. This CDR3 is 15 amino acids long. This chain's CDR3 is CASSYEPRDHYEQYF. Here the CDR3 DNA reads TGTGCCAGCAGTTACGAACCCAGGGACCACTACGAGCAGTACTTC.

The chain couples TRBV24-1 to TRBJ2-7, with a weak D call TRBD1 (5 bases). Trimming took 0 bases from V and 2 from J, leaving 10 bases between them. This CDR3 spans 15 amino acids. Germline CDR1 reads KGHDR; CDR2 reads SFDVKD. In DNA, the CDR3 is TGTGCCACCAGTGATTTGGCGACAGAAACCTACGAGCAGTACTTC. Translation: CATSDLATETYEQYF.

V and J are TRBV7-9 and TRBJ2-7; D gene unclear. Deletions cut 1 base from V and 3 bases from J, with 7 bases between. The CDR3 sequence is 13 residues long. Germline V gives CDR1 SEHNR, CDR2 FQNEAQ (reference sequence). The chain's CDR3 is CASSLEWHYEQYF. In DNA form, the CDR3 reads TGTGCCAGCAGCTTAGAGTGGCACTACGAGCAGTACTTC.

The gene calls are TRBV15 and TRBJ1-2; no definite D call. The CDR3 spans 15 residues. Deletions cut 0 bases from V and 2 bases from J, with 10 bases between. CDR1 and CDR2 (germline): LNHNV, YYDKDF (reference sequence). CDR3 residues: CATSRDLVKNYGYTF. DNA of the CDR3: TGTGCCACCAGCAGAGATTTGGTGAAGAACTATGGCTACACCTTC.

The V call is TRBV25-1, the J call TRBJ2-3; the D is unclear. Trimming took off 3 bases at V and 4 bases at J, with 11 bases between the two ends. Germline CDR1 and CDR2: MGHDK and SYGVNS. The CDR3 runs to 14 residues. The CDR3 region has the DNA TGTGCCAGCAGTGACGCGCGTTCCGCAGATACGCAGTATTTT. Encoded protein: CASSDARSADTQYF.

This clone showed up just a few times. CDR3 residues: CASSEPSSRRETQYF. The CDR3 bases are TGTGCCAGCAGTGAACCGAGCAGTCGGAGAGAGACCCAGTACTTC. V gene TRBV2 combines with J gene TRBJ2-5, with no clear D. The CDR3 totals 15 residues. The germline V gene has CDR1 SNHLY and CDR2 FYNNEI. Trimming shortened V by 2 bases and J by 4 bases, and 14 bases separated the two germline ends. The variable domain in full, completed from reference TRBV2 and TRBJ2-5, reads EPEVTQTPSHQVTQMGQEVILRCVPISNHLYFYWYRQILGQKVEFLVSFYNNEISEKSEIFDDQFSVERPDGSNFTLKIRSTKLEDSAMYFCASSEPSSRRETQYFGPGTRLLVL.

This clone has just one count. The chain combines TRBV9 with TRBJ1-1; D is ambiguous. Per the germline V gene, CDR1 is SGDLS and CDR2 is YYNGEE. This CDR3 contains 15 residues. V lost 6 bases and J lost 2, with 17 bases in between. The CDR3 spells CASNSGSRINTEAFF. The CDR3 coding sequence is TGTGCCAGCAATTCCGGGTCCCGGATAAACACTGAAGCTTTCTTT.

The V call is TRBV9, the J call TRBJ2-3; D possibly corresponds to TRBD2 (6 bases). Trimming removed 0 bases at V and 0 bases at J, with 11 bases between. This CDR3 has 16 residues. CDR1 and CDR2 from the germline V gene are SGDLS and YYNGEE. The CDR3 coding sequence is TGTGCCAGCAGCGTAGCGGGGGACGCTAGCACAGATACGCAGTATTTT. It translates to CASSVAGDASTDTQYF.

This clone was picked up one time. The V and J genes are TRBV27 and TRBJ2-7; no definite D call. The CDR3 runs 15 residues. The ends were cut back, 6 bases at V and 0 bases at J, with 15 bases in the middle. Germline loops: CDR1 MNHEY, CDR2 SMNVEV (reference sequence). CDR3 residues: CASSLMAVLSYEQYF. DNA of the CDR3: TGTGCCAGCAGCCTCATGGCGGTCCTCTCCTACGAGCAGTACTTC.

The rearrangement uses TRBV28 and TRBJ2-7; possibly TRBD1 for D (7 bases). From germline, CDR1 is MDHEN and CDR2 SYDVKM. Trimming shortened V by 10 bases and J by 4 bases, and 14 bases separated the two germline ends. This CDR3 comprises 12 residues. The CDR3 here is CATYQGGYEQYF. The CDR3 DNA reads TGTGCCACCTACCAGGGGGGTTACGAGCAGTACTTC.

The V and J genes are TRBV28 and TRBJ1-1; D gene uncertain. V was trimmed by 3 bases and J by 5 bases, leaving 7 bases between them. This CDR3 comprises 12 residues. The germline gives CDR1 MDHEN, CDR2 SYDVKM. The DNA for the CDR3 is TGTGCCAGCAGTTTGTGGCGGACTGAAGCTTTCTTT. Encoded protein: CASSLWRTEAFF.

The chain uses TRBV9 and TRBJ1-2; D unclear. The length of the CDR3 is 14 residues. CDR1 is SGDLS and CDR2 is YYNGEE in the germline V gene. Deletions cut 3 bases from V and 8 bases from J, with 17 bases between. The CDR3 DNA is TGTGCCAGCAGCGAACCCGGACGGCGTGAGGGCTACACCTTC. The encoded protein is CASSEPGRREGYTF.

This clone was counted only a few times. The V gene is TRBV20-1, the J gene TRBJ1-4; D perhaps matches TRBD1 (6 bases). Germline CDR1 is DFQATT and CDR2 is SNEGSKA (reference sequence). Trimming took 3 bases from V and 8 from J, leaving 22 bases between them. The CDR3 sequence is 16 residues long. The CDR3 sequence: CSASTGGITTTEKLFF. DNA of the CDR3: TGCAGTGCTAGTACGGGGGGCATTACGACGACGGAAAAACTGTTTTTT.

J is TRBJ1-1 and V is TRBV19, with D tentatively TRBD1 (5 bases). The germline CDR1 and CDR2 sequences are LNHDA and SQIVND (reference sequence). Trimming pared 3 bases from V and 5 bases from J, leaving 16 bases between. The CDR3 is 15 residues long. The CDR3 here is CASSIGSRGGTEAFF. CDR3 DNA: TGTGCCAGTAGTATTGGGAGCCGGGGCGGGACTGAAGCTTTCTTT.

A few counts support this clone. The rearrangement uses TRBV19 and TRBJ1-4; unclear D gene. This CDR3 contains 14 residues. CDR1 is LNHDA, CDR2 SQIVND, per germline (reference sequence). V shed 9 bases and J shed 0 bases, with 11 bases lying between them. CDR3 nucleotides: TGTGCCAGCGCTTCGGTAGCAACTAATGAAAAACTGTTTTTT. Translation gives CASASVATNEKLFF. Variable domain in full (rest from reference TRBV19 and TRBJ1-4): DGGITQSPKYLFRKEGQNVTLSCEQNLNHDAMYWYRQDPGQGLRLIYYSQIVNDFQKGDIAEGYSVSREKKESFPLTVTSAQKNPTAFYLCASASVATNEKLFFGSGTQLSVL.

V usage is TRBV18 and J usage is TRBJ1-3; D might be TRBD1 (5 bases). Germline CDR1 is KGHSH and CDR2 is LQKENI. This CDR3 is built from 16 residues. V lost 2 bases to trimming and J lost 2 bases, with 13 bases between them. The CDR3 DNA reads TGTGCCAGCTCACCATCCGGGACTGCCACTGGAAACACCATATATTTT. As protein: CASSPSGTATGNTIYF.